The 27 T cell receptor beta chains presented below share a single source sample, sequenced in a study of vaccination effects on CD4 cells after COVID-19. Researchers isolated CD4+ T cells once roughly ten days of culture had elapsed. Assay used: immunoSEQ multiplex PCR; TCRdb lists only in-frame clones, some missing. Among 50,000 to 75,000 clones, about 83% were seen once, and the ten largest hold approximately 3%. Antigens for these TCRs are unknown. This specimen was CD4+ T cells from PBMCs cultured without peptide, taken before COVID-19 vaccination. The receptors derive from a human donor who received a COVID-19 vaccine.

The rearrangement uses TRBV7-2 and TRBJ1-5, with D unclear. The CDR3 sequence is 13 residues long. V lost 1 base and J lost 3, with 4 bases in between. CDR1 SGHTA and CDR2 FQGNSA come from the germline V gene. Written as DNA, the CDR3 is TGTGCCAGCAGCTTAGATCCCAATCAGCCCCAGCATTTT. As protein: CASSLDPNQPQHF.

The rearrangement uses TRBV24-1 and TRBJ1-5, with 7 positions matching TRBD1. Germline values: CDR1 KGHDR, CDR2 SFDVKD. The CDR3 length is 14 residues. The V gene end was trimmed by 7 bases and the J gene end by 3 bases; junction bases not matched to a gene: 5. Here the CDR3 DNA reads TGTGCCACCAGCTCGGGACAGCTCAATCAGCCCCAGCATTTT. This codes for CATSSGQLNQPQHF.

The chain recombines TRBV6-5 with TRBJ2-7, with TRBD1 identical over 8 bases. CDR1 MNHEY and CDR2 SVGAGI come from the germline V gene. This CDR3 region has 15 residues. J was trimmed by 1 base and V by 6 bases; bases with no gene match: 8. The CDR3 here is CASSRDRTGSYEQYV. DNA for the CDR3: TGTGCCAGCAGCCGCGATCGGACAGGGTCCTACGAGCAGTACGTC.

The chain uses TRBV5-1 and TRBJ1-4; tentatively, D is TRBD1 (5 bases). CDR1 and CDR2 (germline): SGHRS, YFSETQ. CDR3 size: 14 residues. Between the trimmed V and J ends, which lost 4 bases and 3 bases, there was a span of 10 bases. The DNA for the CDR3 is TGCGCCAGCAGCCTGACAGCTTCTAATGAAAAACTGTTTTTT. Translating gives CASSLTASNEKLFF.

This chain uses TRBV28 with TRBJ1-2; TRBD1 matches 10 bases. Germline CDR1 is MDHEN and CDR2 is SYDVKM. CDR3 length equals 13 residues. With V trimmed by 10 bases and J by 8 bases, 10 bases remained unmatched. CDR3 nucleotides: TGTGCCACCCCGGGACAGGGGTCGTTAGGCTACACCTTC. This encodes CATPGQGSLGYTF.

This chain connects TRBV24-1 to TRBJ2-3, with a weak D call TRBD2 (6 bases). CDR3 size: 12 residues. Trimming stripped 9 bases from V and 5 bases from J, with 11 bases between. CDR1 is KGHDR and CDR2 is SFDVKD in the germline V gene. The CDR3 loop reads CATAEGGDTQYF. The DNA for the CDR3 is TGTGCCACCGCGGAGGGAGGAGATACGCAGTATTTT.

The chain uses TRBV30 and TRBJ1-2; tentative D call: TRBD1 (6 bases). This CDR3 region has 12 residues. V dropped 3 bases and J dropped 8 bases, with 13 bases sitting between them. Germline V CDR1 and CDR2: GTSNPN, SVGIG (reference sequence). CDR3 region: CAWSPGARGYTF. The DNA for the CDR3 is TGTGCCTGGAGCCCGGGGGCAAGAGGCTACACCTTC.

The DNA of the CDR3 is TGTGCCAGCAGCTTTTTCAGCTCTGGGGCCAACGTCCTGACTTTC. It encodes CASSFFSSGANVLTF. The chain recombines TRBV5-5 with TRBJ2-6; D unclear. Germline loops: CDR1 SGHKS, CDR2 YYEKEE (reference sequence). V lost 2 bases, J lost 0 bases, and 6 bases lay in between. This CDR3 region has 15 residues.

The chain combines TRBV5-5 with TRBJ1-1; D remains unclear. Trimming stripped 4 bases from V and 0 bases from J, with 10 bases between. Germline CDR1 SGHKS, CDR2 YYEKEE (reference sequence). The CDR3 is made up of 14 amino acids. The chain's CDR3 is CASSPGGMNTEAFF. The CDR3, as DNA: TGTGCCAGCAGCCCCGGAGGTATGAACACTGAAGCTTTCTTT.

This sequence joins TRBV7-8 and TRBJ2-5; D may correspond to TRBD1 or TRBD2 (5 bases each). CDR1 and CDR2 from the germline V gene are SGHVS and FQNEAQ. V dropped 11 bases and J dropped 0 bases, with 16 bases sitting between them. The CDR3 contains 14 residues. CDR3 residues: CAVGRVGYQETQYF. The CDR3 nucleotides read TGTGCCGTGGGACGGGTGGGATACCAAGAGACCCAGTACTTC.

The J gene is TRBJ1-1, the V gene TRBV10-3; 8 bases fit TRBD1. CDR3 length: 16 residues. V lost 10 bases to trimming and J lost 2 bases; unmatched junction nucleotides: 15. The germline CDR1 and CDR2 sequences are ENHRY and SYGVKD. CDR3 amino acids: CATSSTQGAANTEAFF. In DNA, the CDR3 is TGTGCCACCAGCAGTACCCAGGGGGCCGCCAACACTGAAGCTTTCTTT.

The gene calls are TRBV6-1 and TRBJ1-2; TRBD1 might be the D (6 bases). V lost 4 bases to trimming and J lost 2 bases, with 20 bases between them. This CDR3 is 17 amino acids long. Germline values: CDR1 MNHNS, CDR2 SASEGT. The CDR3 nucleotides read TGTGCCAGCAGTGGCCGGGACACGAGCGGGGTGAACTATGGCTACACCTTC. Amino acids: CASSGRDTSGVNYGYTF.

V is TRBV7-2 and J is TRBJ2-1; 9 nucleotides line up with TRBD2. Germline-derived CDR1 and CDR2 are SGHTA and FQGNSA. The CDR3 contains 17 residues. Trimming cost V 5 bases and J 7 bases; bases outside gene matches: 15. The CDR3 sequence is CASSPTKAGGGRNEQFF. CDR3 coding DNA: TGTGCCAGCAGCCCCACAAAGGCGGGAGGGGGAAGAAATGAGCAGTTCTTC.

The sample holds one count of this clone. The chain uses TRBV27 and TRBJ2-7, with D uncertain. V was trimmed by 2 bases and J by 3 bases, leaving 20 bases between them. The CDR3 extends over 17 amino acids. In germline, CDR1 is MNHEY, CDR2 SMNVEV (reference sequence). Here the CDR3 reads CASSLDGKLGNFYEQYV. CDR3 nucleotide sequence: TGTGCCAGCAGTTTAGATGGTAAACTGGGGAATTTCTACGAGCAGTACGTC.

The chain has TRBV12-5 and TRBJ2-5; D perhaps matches TRBD1 (5 bases). CDR3 size: 17 residues. V shed 0 bases and J shed 1 base, with 15 bases lying between them. Germline values: CDR1 LGHNT, CDR2 FRNRAP. The CDR3 region is CASGLVRSGQVQETQYF. The CDR3 DNA is TGTGCTAGTGGTTTGGTACGGTCAGGGCAGGTCCAAGAGACCCAGTACTTC. Variable domain in full (rest from reference TRBV12-5 and TRBJ2-5): DARVTQTPRHKVTEMGQEVTMRCQPILGHNTVFWYRQTMMQGLELLAYFRNRAPLDDSGMPKDRFSAEMPDATLATLKIQPSEPRDSAVYFCASGLVRSGQVQETQYFGPGTRLLVL.

The chain carries TRBV24-1 and TRBJ1-3; 7 bases are a match to TRBD1. The length of the CDR3 is 17 residues. Germline-derived CDR1 and CDR2 are KGHDR and SFDVKD. V gave up 4 bases and J gave up 0 bases; unmatched junction bases: 8. CDR3 sequence: CATSERPGQHSGNTIYF. CDR3 sequence (DNA): TGTGCCACCAGTGAGCGCCCGGGACAGCACTCTGGAAACACCATATATTTT.

V is TRBV12-3 or TRBV12-4 and J is TRBJ2-5, with D possibly matching TRBD1 (6 bases). V lost 3 bases to trimming and J lost 5 bases, with 10 bases between them. The CDR3 runs to 13 residues. The CDR3 region is CASSFNQGETQYF. In DNA form, the CDR3 reads TGTGCCAGCAGTTTCAACCAGGGGGAGACCCAGTACTTC.

The rearrangement links TRBV7-3 to TRBJ2-7, with D maybe TRBD1 (5 bases). CDR3 size: 18 residues. V lost 1 base, J lost 2 bases, and 21 bases lay in between. Germline-derived CDR1 and CDR2 are SGHTA and FQGTGA. CDR3 amino acids: CASSLKPNRQSKTYEQYV. Here the CDR3 DNA reads TGTGCCAGCAGCTTAAAGCCCAACCGACAGTCTAAAACCTACGAGCAGTACGTC.

The gene calls are TRBV7-2 and TRBJ2-2; no reliable D call. The V end lost 1 base, the J end lost 1 base, and 7 bases lay between the germline ends. The CDR3 is 15 amino acids. Germline CDR1 SGHTA, CDR2 FQGNSA. CDR3 nucleotide sequence: TGTGCCAGCAGCTTAGTTGCGGTGAACACCGGGGAGCTGTTTTTT. Translation gives CASSLVAVNTGELFF. Based on the CDR3 plus reference TRBV7-2 and TRBJ2-2, the full variable domain is GAGVSQSPSNKVTEKGKDVELRCDPISGHTALYWYRQSLGQGLEFLIYFQGNSAPDKSGLPSDRFSAERTGGSVSTLTIQRTQQEDSAVYLCASSLVAVNTGELFFGEGSRLTVL.

The V call is TRBV2, the J call TRBJ2-7; D not resolved. CDR1 SNHLY and CDR2 FYNNEI come from the germline V gene. Trimming pared 5 bases from V and 7 bases from J, leaving 12 bases between. The CDR3 is 12 amino acids. In nucleotides, the CDR3 is TGTGCCAGCAGTCCCAGAACTGCAGAGCAGTACGTC. Translation: CASSPRTAEQYV.

V usage is TRBV18 and J usage is TRBJ2-7; TRBD1 agrees at 8 bases. The CDR3 consists of 13 residues. Trimming at V came to 3 bases and at J to 3 bases, leaving 1 base not matched to a gene. Germline V gene data show CDR1 as KGHSH and CDR2 as LQKENI. The CDR3 region has the DNA TGTGCCAGCTCACCCGGGACAGGCTACGAGCAGTACGTC. The encoded protein is CASSPGTGYEQYV.

The genes are TRBV21-1 and TRBJ2-7. TRBV21-1 is flagged as a pseudogene. CDR3 size: 16 residues. The CDR3 sequence is CASMAPRIVRRHEQYV. The CDR3 DNA is TGTGCCAGCATGGCCCCCCGCATTGTCAGGAGACACGAGCAGTACGTC.

This clone came up a few times. The gene calls are TRBV18 and TRBJ1-1, with D hard to call. From germline, CDR1 is KGHSH and CDR2 LQKENI. The CDR3 contains 18 residues. The germline V and J ends were trimmed by 0 bases and 4 bases, with 21 bases remaining between them. CDR3 sequence: CASSPPGGGGRSGTEAFF. The CDR3 DNA reads as TGTGCCAGCTCACCACCGGGCGGTGGCGGCAGATCGGGCACTGAAGCTTTCTTT.

V usage is TRBV4-1 and J usage is TRBJ2-5, with D uncertain. Between the trimmed V and J ends, which lost 5 bases and 1 base, there was a span of 8 bases. The CDR3 is 13 amino acids. The germline V gene has CDR1 MGHRA and CDR2 YSYEKL. The CDR3 DNA reads as TGCGCCAGCAGCAAAACCGGCCAAGAGACCCAGTACTTC. Translated: CASSKTGQETQYF.

In this sample, this clone turned up once. The gene calls are TRBV6-6 and TRBJ2-1; 8 bases are a match to TRBD2. The CDR3 is 16 amino acids. Trimming removed 0 bases from V and 10 bases from J; junction bases left unmatched: 11. Germline V lookup: CDR1 MNHNY, CDR2 SVGAGI (reference sequence). CDR3 sequence reads: CASSYSSGTLRSEQFF. CDR3 bases: TGTGCCAGCAGTTACTCTAGCGGGACTTTACGTTCGGAGCAGTTCTTC.

The genes are TRBV3-1 (or the pseudogene TRBV3-2) and TRBJ2-7, with D perhaps being TRBD1 or TRBD2 (5 bases each). There are 15 residues in the CDR3. V shed 0 bases and J shed 0 bases, with 9 bases lying between them. Germline CDR1 is LGHDT and CDR2 is YNNKEL (reference sequence). CDR3 DNA sequence: TGTGCCAGCAGCCAAGATAAGGGACGCTCCTACGAGCAGTACGTC. This gives the protein CASSQDKGRSYEQYV.

V gene TRBV19 combines with J gene TRBJ1-6; possible D gene TRBD1, 6 bases. Trimming removed 3 bases at V and 9 bases at J, with 15 bases between. The CDR3 spans 15 residues. Germline V lookup: CDR1 LNHDA, CDR2 SQIVND (reference sequence). The CDR3 DNA reads as TGTGCCAGTAGTATGTTTCCGGGGGCCAGTTCACCCCTCCACTTT. Protein sequence: CASSMFPGASSPLHF.